The source of this TCR beta chain is a study of T cells after yellow fever vaccination. In the study overall: With SMART-Seq v4 Ultra Low Input, the fractions containing low cell numbers were prepared. Findings and caveats of the study: Abundant clonotypes (contaminants from the bulk population) could be present in FACS-sorted repertoires. Researchers report a weaker secondary response that nonetheless peaked faster, day 5 versus 15. Post-booster reappearance was seen for most primary-vaccination clones (around 96% CD4, roughly 88% CD8).

The CDR3 sequence is 18 residues long. The V and J ends lost 3 bases and 2 bases respectively, with 17 bases between them. Using its own MiXCR run on the 5' RACE reads, TCRdb lists one record per CDR3 protein. The table shows around 590,000 distinct CDR3 sequences, with around an eighth occurring only once. This clonotype was counted many times. Its antigen is still unknown. The sample in question was PBMCs, obtained on the day of the yellow fever booster vaccination. The chain combines TRBV12-3 or TRBV12-4 with TRBJ2-6; either TRBD1 or TRBD2 may supply D (5 bases each). This TCR was recovered from a young man who received the YFV17D yellow fever vaccine. In DNA, the CDR3 is TGTGCCAGCAGTTTGGGGGTCCGGCTGTCCCCTGGGGCCAACGTCCTGACTTTC. Its translation: CASSLGVRLSPGANVLTF.